This entry describes one T cell receptor beta chain. The antigen remains undetermined. This entry comes from a study of blood T cells in healthy people across ages. This CDR3 comprises 15 residues. The germline V gene has CDR1 LGHDT and CDR2 YNNKEL (reference sequence). V gave up 0 bases and J gave up 4 bases, with 12 bases separating them. Study conclusions and caveats: When set beside aged donors, long-lived donors presented more naive CD4+ cells and higher diversity.

PCR was performed a second time for about 7 to 12 cycles using a sample-barcoded 5' primer and a J-beta primer mix. Each CDR3 protein gets one entry after TCRdb re-called the 5' RACE reads with MiXCR. Of some 790,000 distinct CDR3 sequences listed, under 35% are singletons. Caucasian individuals from Russia who were healthy and aged roughly 6 to 90 acted as donors. PBMCs numbering at least 6.5 million were isolated per sample. Total RNA was extracted at no less than 6 micrograms per sample. The rearrangement joins TRBV3-1 to TRBJ1-1; D gene uncertain. Material for sequencing was blood. This clonotype was sampled from a woman older than 75 in good health. CDR3 residues: CASSQDTGVGTEAFF. The CDR3 DNA reads as TGTGCCAGCAGCCAAGATACGGGAGTTGGCACTGAAGCTTTCTTT. Variable domain in full (rest from reference TRBV3-1 and TRBJ1-1): DTAVSQTPKYLVTQMGNDKSIKCEQNLGHDTMYWYKQDSKKFLKIMFSYNNKELIINETVPNRFSPKSPDKAHLNLHINSLELGDSAVYFCASSQDTGVGTEAFFGQGTRLTVV.